This TCR beta chain stems from a study of T cell clusters in autoimmune cytopenias. Whole-study results and caveats: No experiment has yet validated the function of the T cell clusters defined in silico.

TRB amplification used approximately 270 ng of peripheral blood genomic DNA. TRB was amplified by touch-down multiplex PCR, primer pools A and B combined. TCRdb re-called the multiplex PCR reads and shows each CDR3 protein once, DNA omitted. The sample totals some 5,000 distinct CDR3 sequences; its top ten clones hold about 7.2%. Germline V CDR1 and CDR2: SQVTM, ANQGSEA. This CDR3 comprises 12 residues. This clonotype is identified as medium-sized from frequency. Its cognate antigen is unknown. These data are also associated with another study on T cell repertoires in aging, cancer and after chemotherapy.

Sequenced input: peripheral blood. The gene calls are TRBV29-1 and TRBJ2-7; the TCRdb D gene call, TRBD2, has no DNA to confirm it. The TCR sequence derives from a human donor in good health. The CDR3 protein is CSVSSGVYEQYF.